This is a list of T cell receptor beta chains from one sample in a study of beta chain features in type 1 diabetes. Sequenced by immunoSEQ multiplex PCR; TCRdb stores in-frame clones only, minus some. Found here are approximately 730,000 clones, 10% to 15% of them singletons; the top ten hold roughly 0.022%. Input material: naive CD4+ T cells from blood. These receptors came from a man aged 18 to 30 with type 1 diabetes. The CDR3 runs from the conserved cysteine through the conserved F or W. The D gene is left open where the match is weak. Only some rows state a clone size, as once, few, many or a class for expanded clones.

j_gene | v_gene | abundance | len | d_gene | CDR3aa | CDR3nt
TRBJ1-1 | TRBV5-4 | few | 20 | TRBD1 | CASSSNFGTGVRRMNTEAFF | TGTGCCAGCAGCTCGAACTTCGGGACAGGGGTTAGAAGAATGAACACTGAAGCTTTCTTT
TRBJ1-2 | TRBV13 | . | 14 | TRBD1 | CASSRTGINYGYTF | TGTGCCAGCAGCCGGACAGGGATTAACTATGGCTACACCTTC
TRBJ2-4 | TRBV10-3 | few | 14 | . | CAISRGPDKNIQYF | TGTGCCATCAGTCGGGGGCCAGACAAAAACATTCAGTACTTC
TRBJ2-5 | TRBV28 | . | 16 | . | CASSGGGTAGQETQYF | TGTGCCAGCAGTGGAGGGGGGACAGCCGGCCAAGAGACCCAGTACTTC
TRBJ2-7 | TRBV6-5 | . | 14 | . | CASRLNGQHYEQYF | TGTGCCAGCAGGCTCAATGGGCAACACTACGAGCAGTACTTC
TRBJ2-5 | TRBV2 | . | 14 | . | CASRRGLAGETQYF | TGTGCCAGCAGGCGGGGGCTAGCCGGGGAGACCCAGTACTTC
TRBJ2-1 | TRBV10-3 | few | 16 | TRBD2 | CAISPLTSGGLNEQFF | TGTGCCATCAGCCCCCTAACTAGCGGGGGTTTGAATGAGCAGTTCTTC
TRBJ2-7 | TRBV6-5 | . | 14 | . | CASSRDGNFYEQYF | TGTGCCAGCAGTAGGGACGGTAACTTCTACGAGCAGTACTTC
TRBJ1-2 | TRBV6-5 | . | 14 | . | CASSYSTRPEGYTF | TGTGCCAGCAGTTACTCAACCAGGCCAGAGGGCTACACCTTC
TRBJ1-1 | TRBV5-1 | . | 15 | TRBD1 | CASSPQGQPNTEAFF | TGCGCCAGCAGCCCGCAGGGACAGCCGAACACTGAAGCTTTCTTT
TRBJ1-2 | TRBV4-1 | . | 16 | . | CASSQDVDTGIYGYTF | TGCGCCAGCAGCCAAGATGTTGATACAGGGATTTATGGCTACACCTTC
TRBJ2-5 | TRBV19 | few | 16 | TRBD2 | CASSMELAGGQETQYF | TGTGCCAGTAGTATGGAACTAGCGGGGGGACAAGAGACCCAGTACTTC
TRBJ2-4 | TRBV6-6 | few | 14 | TRBD2 | CASSGTSGGNIQYF | TGTGCCAGCAGTGGGACTAGCGGGGGAAACATTCAGTACTTC
TRBJ2-7 | TRBV30 | . | 11 | . | CAYTGRNEQYF | TGTGCCTACACCGGACGGAACGAGCAGTACTTC
TRBJ1-1 | TRBV4-2 | few | 15 | . | CASSQYGTENTEAFF | TGTGCCAGCAGCCAATACGGGACCGAGAACACTGAAGCTTTCTTT
TRBJ1-2 | TRBV7-9 | . | 13 | . | CASSPQGMYGYTF | TGTGCCAGCAGCCCACAGGGCATGTATGGCTACACCTTC
TRBJ2-1 | TRBV7-6 | . | 19 | TRBD2 | CASSLPPGLAGGHYNEQFF | TGTGCCAGCAGCTTACCCCCGGGACTAGCGGGGGGGCACTACAATGAGCAGTTCTTC
TRBJ1-2 | TRBV2 | few | 14 | . | CASIEGIMFYGYTF | TGTGCCAGCATCGAGGGTATTATGTTCTATGGCTACACCTTC
TRBJ2-3 | TRBV5-4 | few | 13 | . | CASSFGGAGTQYF | TGTGCCAGCAGCTTCGGCGGCGCGGGGACGCAGTATTTT
TRBJ2-2 | TRBV28 | . | 15 | . | CASSLYRPGTGELFF | TGTGCCAGCAGTTTATACAGACCGGGAACTGGGGAGCTGTTTTTT
TRBJ1-6 | TRBV5-1 | few | 14 | . | CASSLGISGSPLHF | TGCGCCAGCAGCTTGGGCATCTCAGGCTCACCCCTCCACTTT
TRBJ1-2 | TRBV10-3 | few | 16 | . | CAISESSGPRNYGYTF | TGTGCCATCAGTGAGTCGAGTGGGCCGAGAAACTATGGCTACACCTTC
TRBJ2-2 | TRBV10-3 | few | 17 | . | CAINILAGKPNTGELFF | TGTGCCATCAATATCTTAGCCGGGAAACCGAACACCGGGGAGCTGTTTTTT
TRBJ2-7 | TRBV20-1 | . | 11 | . | CSARDLNEQYF | TGCAGTGCTAGAGATCTGAACGAGCAGTACTTC
TRBJ2-3 | TRBV12-2 | . | 18 | . | CASRAPPRGGASTDTQYF | TGTGCAAGTCGCGCTCCTCCTCGGGGGGGTGCTAGCACAGATACGCAGTATTTT
TRBJ1-1 | TRBV30 | few | 14 | . | CAWSVGGSNTEAFF | TGTGCCTGGAGTGTAGGGGGATCGAACACTGAAGCTTTCTTT
TRBJ2-1 | TRBV7-2 | . | 15 | . | CASSLRGLSYNEQFF | TGTGCCAGCAGCTTACGGGGTCTCTCCTACAATGAGCAGTTCTTC
TRBJ2-3 | TRBV5-4 | few | 15 | TRBD1 | CASSSDRGSPDTQYF | TGTGCCAGCAGCTCGGACAGGGGATCGCCAGATACGCAGTATTTT